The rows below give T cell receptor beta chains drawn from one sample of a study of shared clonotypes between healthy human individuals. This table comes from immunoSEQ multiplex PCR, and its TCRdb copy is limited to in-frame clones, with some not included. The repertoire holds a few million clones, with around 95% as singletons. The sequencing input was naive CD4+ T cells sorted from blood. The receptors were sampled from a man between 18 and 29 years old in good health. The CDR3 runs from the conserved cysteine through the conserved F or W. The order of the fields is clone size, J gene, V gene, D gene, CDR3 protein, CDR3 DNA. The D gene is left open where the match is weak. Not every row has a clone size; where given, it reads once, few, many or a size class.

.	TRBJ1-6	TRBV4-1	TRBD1	CASSQPDRGKNSPLHF	TGCGCCAGCAGCCAACCGGACAGGGGGAAAAATTCACCCCTCCACTTT
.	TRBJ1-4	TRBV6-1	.	CASSESRIGLFF	TGTGCCAGCAGTGAAAGCAGGATCGGGCTGTTTTTT
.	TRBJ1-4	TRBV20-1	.	CSAYSNEKLFF	TGCAGTGCTTACTCCAATGAAAAACTGTTTTTT
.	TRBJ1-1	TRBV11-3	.	CASSYASTADLNTEAFF	TGTGCCAGCAGCTACGCAAGTACAGCGGACTTGAACACTGAAGCTTTCTTT
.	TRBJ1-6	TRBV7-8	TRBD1	CASSFWTGSDYNSPLHF	TGTGCCAGCAGCTTCTGGACAGGGTCGGACTATAATTCACCCCTCCACTTT
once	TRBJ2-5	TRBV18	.	CASSQGVQETQYF	TGTGCCAGCTCCCAAGGGGTACAAGAGACCCAGTACTTC
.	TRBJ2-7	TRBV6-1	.	CASGLISYEQYF	TGTGCCAGCGGACTGATATCCTACGAGCAGTACTTC
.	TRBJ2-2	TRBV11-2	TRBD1	CASSYRLGQGGENTGELFF	TGTGCCAGCAGCTACCGCCTCGGACAGGGGGGCGAAAACACCGGGGAGCTGTTTTTT
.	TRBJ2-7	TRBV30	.	CAWVDSYEQYF	TGTGCCTGGGTGGACAGTTACGAGCAGTACTTC
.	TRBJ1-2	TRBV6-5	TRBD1	CASSQGARYGYTF	TGTGCCAGCAGTCAGGGGGCGAGGTATGGCTACACCTTC
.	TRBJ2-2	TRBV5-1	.	CASSSGTLNTGELFF	TGCGCCAGCAGCTCCGGGACACTTAACACCGGGGAGCTGTTTTTT
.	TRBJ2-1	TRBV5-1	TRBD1	CASSPGQGSHNEQFF	TGCGCCAGCAGCCCGGGACAGGGATCGCACAATGAGCAGTTCTTC
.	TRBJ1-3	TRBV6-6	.	CASSFQGSSGNTIYF	TGTGCCAGCAGTTTCCAGGGTTCCTCTGGAAACACCATATATTTT
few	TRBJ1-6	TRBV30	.	CAWTNYNSPLHF	TGTGCCTGGACTAACTATAATTCACCCCTCCACTTT
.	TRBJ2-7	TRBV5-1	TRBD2	CASSYGGTRGHEQYF	TGCGCCAGCAGCTACGGCGGGACTAGAGGTCACGAGCAGTACTTC
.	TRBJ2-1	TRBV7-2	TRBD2	CASSNSGSSYNEQFF	TGTGCCAGCAGCAATAGCGGGAGCTCCTACAATGAGCAGTTCTTC
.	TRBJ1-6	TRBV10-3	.	CAISESAGESNSPLHF	TGTGCCATCAGTGAGTCGGCAGGGGAATCTAATTCACCCCTCCACTTT
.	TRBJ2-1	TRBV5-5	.	CASSPWENEQFF	TGTGCCAGCAGCCCGTGGGAGAATGAGCAGTTCTTC
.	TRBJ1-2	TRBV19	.	CASSISARVYYGYTF	TGTGCCAGTAGTATTTCGGCCAGGGTCTACTATGGCTACACCTTC
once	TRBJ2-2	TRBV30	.	CAWSRDVLTGELFF	TGTGCCTGGAGCCGCGATGTGCTCACCGGGGAGCTGTTTTTT
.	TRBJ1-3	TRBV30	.	CAWNTRGSSGNTIYF	TGTGCCTGGAATACCCGGGGGTCCTCAGGAAACACCATATATTTT
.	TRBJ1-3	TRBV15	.	CATSRMSGASGNTIYF	TGTGCCACCAGCAGGATGTCAGGGGCATCTGGAAACACCATATATTTT
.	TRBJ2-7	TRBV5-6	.	CASSWQASYEQYF	TGTGCCAGCAGCTGGCAAGCTTCCTACGAGCAGTACTTC
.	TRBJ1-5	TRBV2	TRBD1	CASRTDRVSNQPQHF	TGTGCCAGCAGAACGGACAGGGTAAGCAATCAGCCCCAGCATTTT
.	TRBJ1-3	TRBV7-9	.	CASSLALSAHTIYF	TGTGCCAGCAGCTTAGCGTTGTCGGCCCACACCATATATTTT
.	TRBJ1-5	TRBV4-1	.	CASSLVGQPQHF	TGCGCCAGCAGCCTGGTAGGGCAGCCCCAGCATTTT
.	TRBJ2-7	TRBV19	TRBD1	CASSIGRPQGVGNEQYF	TGTGCCAGTAGTATAGGCCGCCCACAGGGGGTCGGGAACGAGCAGTACTTC
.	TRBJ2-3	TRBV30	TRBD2	CALAGSNTDTQYF	TGTGCCTTAGCGGGCTCTAACACAGATACGCAGTATTTT
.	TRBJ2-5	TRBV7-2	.	CASSYRETQYF	TGTGCCAGCAGCTATAGGGAGACCCAGTACTTC
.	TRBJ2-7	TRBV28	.	CATRGGGGSYEQYF	TGTGCCACCAGGGGAGGCGGGGGCTCCTACGAGCAGTACTTC
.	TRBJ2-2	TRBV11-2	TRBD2	CASSLESGRGITGELFF	TGTGCCAGCAGCTTAGAGAGCGGGAGGGGGATCACCGGGGAGCTGTTTTTT
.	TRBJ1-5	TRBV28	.	CASSDGTENQPQHF	TGTGCCAGCAGTGATGGGACGGAGAATCAGCCCCAGCATTTT
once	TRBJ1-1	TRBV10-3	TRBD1	CAISGVDRGSTEAFF	TGTGCCATCAGTGGAGTCGACAGGGGGAGCACTGAAGCTTTCTTT
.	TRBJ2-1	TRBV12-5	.	CASELDSYNEQFF	TGTGCTAGTGAACTGGACTCCTACAATGAGCAGTTCTTC
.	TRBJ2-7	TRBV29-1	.	CSVDVGAGYEQYF	TGCAGCGTTGATGTAGGGGCGGGTTACGAGCAGTACTTC